This passage covers 24 T cell receptor beta chains from one sample sequenced in a study of control samples from healthy donors and cancer patients (dated by TCRdb to the early 2020s). The library was made by the immunoSEQ multiplex PCR assay. TCRdb obtained this table from immuneACCESS and retained in-frame rearrangements with V and J assigned. These tables miss some clones; where compared with another copy, unresolved V genes account for less than half of the shortfall, and the remainder is unexplained. The table for this sample lists 93,000 or so clones; around 88% of them were counted only once. The biggest ten clones account for 19% of the sample. The sample was PBMCs. Receptors originate from a man aged 55 to 70 with lung cancer.

This chain links TRBV6-6 with TRBJ2-7, with D possibly being TRBD1 (5 bases). CDR3 size: 14 residues. The germline V gene has CDR1 MNHNY and CDR2 SVGAGI (reference sequence). V was cut by 0 bases and J by 2 bases, with 8 bases left in between. The DNA for the CDR3 is TGTGCCAGCAGTTACTCGGGGCAGACCTACGAGCAGTACGTC. It specifies CASSYSGQTYEQYV.

The V gene is TRBV10-3, the J gene TRBJ2-5; TRBD2 matches at 10 bases. The better agreement between TRBJ2-7 and the DNA end casts doubt on the J call. The germline V gene encodes CDR1 ENHRY and CDR2 SYGVKD. This CDR3 comprises 14 residues. CDR3 bases: TGTGCCATCGAATCTTCTAGCGGGGGAGACGAGCAGTACTTC. Translation: CAIESSSGGDEQYF.

The V call is TRBV18, the J call TRBJ1-3; no clear D. The CDR3 length is 16 residues. Germline-derived CDR1 and CDR2 are KGHSH and LQKENI. Trimming cost V 0 bases and J 0 bases, with 9 bases left between them. CDR3: CASSPPSAYSGNTIYF. CDR3 nucleotides: TGTGCCAGCTCACCACCGTCAGCTTACTCTGGAAACACCATATATTTT.

This chain uses TRBV3-1 (or the pseudogene TRBV3-2) with TRBJ1-4, with a weak D call TRBD1 (6 bases). CDR3 size: 15 residues. Per germline, CDR1 LGHDT and CDR2 YNNKEL (reference sequence). V dropped 6 bases and J dropped 3 bases, with 14 bases sitting between them. Written as DNA, the CDR3 is TGTGCCAGCAGTCGGGATACAGGGCCTAATGAAAAACTGTTTTTT. Translated: CASSRDTGPNEKLFF.

This clone was seen once. The chain has TRBV7-2 and TRBJ2-2; D tentatively reads TRBD1 or TRBD2 (5 bases each). V was cut by 1 base and J by 5 bases, with 11 bases left in between. The CDR3 is made up of 15 amino acids. CDR1 and CDR2 from the germline V gene are SGHTA and FQGNSA. CDR3 sequence (DNA): TGTGCCAGCAGCTTAGTCGGGACGGGAACCGGGGAGCTGTTTTTT. Translated, it gives CASSLVGTGTGELFF.

About this clone: The identical CDR3 is also encoded by other nucleotide sequences in the sample. The rearrangement uses TRBV18 and TRBJ1-1, with 9 bases identical to TRBD1. The J segment lost 1 base and the V segment lost 3 bases, leaving 0 bases of the junction unmatched. Germline-derived CDR1 and CDR2 are KGHSH and LQKENI. CDR3 length: 14 amino acids. CDR3 in DNA: TGTGCCAGCTCACCGGGACAGGGGAACACTGAAGCTTTCTTT. Its protein product is CASSPGQGNTEAFF.

This chain connects TRBV7-2 to TRBJ2-7; 7 nucleotides line up with TRBD2. CDR1 SGHTA and CDR2 FQGNSA come from the germline V gene. V was pared by 4 bases and J by 2 bases, with 8 bases of the junction left unmatched. CDR3 length equals 15 residues. For the CDR3, the DNA is TGTGCCAGCAGCTACCGGGCGGGGACTACCTACGAGCAGTACTTC. Protein sequence: CASSYRAGTTYEQYF.

The count of this clone is one. V gene TRBV7-8 combines with J gene TRBJ2-5, with D uncertain. The CDR3 spans 14 residues. V lost 0 bases and J lost 5, with 10 bases in between. Looked up from germline, CDR1 is SGHVS and CDR2 is FQNEAQ. CDR3 nucleotide sequence: TGTGCCAGCAGCTTAGCTAGTGGCGTGGAGACCCAGTACTTC. It specifies CASSLASGVETQYF.

The genes are TRBV3-1 (or the pseudogene TRBV3-2) and TRBJ1-1; no definite D call. Trimming shortened V by 0 bases and J by 6 bases, and 11 bases separated the two germline ends. Germline V CDR1 and CDR2: LGHDT, YNNKEL (reference sequence). CDR3 length: 14 residues. CDR3 protein: CASSQEGLRAEAFF. CDR3 bases: TGTGCCAGCAGCCAAGAGGGCCTTAGGGCTGAAGCTTTCTTT.

V gene TRBV10-1 combines with J gene TRBJ2-1; TRBD2 matches at 13 bases. The CDR3 runs 16 residues. V was pared by 3 bases and J by 5 bases, with 4 bases of the junction left unmatched. CDR1 is WNHNN and CDR2 is SYGVQD in the germline V gene (reference sequence). Here the CDR3 DNA reads TGCGCCAGCAGTGACCTTACTAGCGGGGGGGACAATGAGCAGTTCTTC. It codes for CASSDLTSGGDNEQFF.

This clone was picked up a small number of times. The genes are TRBV3-1 (or the pseudogene TRBV3-2) and TRBJ1-5; D is perhaps TRBD1 (5 bases). The CDR3 is made up of 14 amino acids. With 4 bases removed from V and 3 bases from J, the gap between germline ends came to 10 bases. CDR1 is LGHDT and CDR2 is YNNKEL in the germline V gene (reference sequence). The DNA for the CDR3 is TGTGCCAGCAGCCTAGGACAAGACAATCAGCCCCAGCATTTT. This gives the protein CASSLGQDNQPQHF.

V is TRBV6-5 and J is TRBJ2-1, with D tentatively TRBD2 (6 bases). This CDR3 spans 14 amino acids. Germline V lookup: CDR1 MNHEY, CDR2 SVGAGI. Trimming left V 7 bases short and J 0 bases short, with 10 bases between. The CDR3 loop reads CASTTRGSYNEQFF. The CDR3 DNA follows: TGTGCCAGCACGACGCGGGGCTCCTACAATGAGCAGTTCTTC.

The V and J genes are TRBV6-5 and TRBJ2-7; perhaps D is TRBD1 or TRBD2 (6 bases each). CDR3 length equals 12 residues. V was pared by 6 bases and J by 7 bases, with 13 bases between. From germline, CDR1 is MNHEY and CDR2 SVGAGI. The CDR3 sequence is CASRSGAREQYV. Written as DNA, the CDR3 is TGTGCCAGCAGGTCGGGGGCAAGGGAGCAGTACGTC.

The chain carries TRBV10-1 and TRBJ2-5; perhaps TRBD1 as D (5 bases). CDR1 is WNHNN, CDR2 SYGVQD, per germline (reference sequence). The ends were cut back, 4 bases at V and 3 bases at J, with 9 bases in the middle. The length of the CDR3 is 13 residues. In DNA, the CDR3 is TGCGCCAGCAGTGTCGTCAGGGAAGAGACCCAGTACTTC. It translates to CASSVVREETQYF.

This chain links TRBV13 with TRBJ2-6, with no clear D. The CDR3 loop spans 16 amino acids. The ends were cut back, 2 bases at V and 0 bases at J, with 8 bases in the middle. Germline lookup yields CDR1 PRHDT and CDR2 FYEKMQ (reference sequence). CDR3 nucleotides: TGTGCCAGCAGCTTACTGGGTTACTCTGGGGCCAACGTCCTGACTTTC. Translated, it gives CASSLLGYSGANVLTF.

The V call is TRBV9, the J call TRBJ2-7; TRBD1 agrees at 8 bases. Germline CDR1 is SGDLS and CDR2 is YYNGEE. V was clipped by 5 bases and J by 6 bases; unmatched bases: 13. This CDR3 is 15 amino acids long. The CDR3 region is CASSTGQGFFLEQYF. The DNA of the CDR3 is TGTGCCAGCAGTACCGGACAGGGATTCTTCCTCGAGCAGTACTTC.

CDR3 DNA sequence: TGTGCCAGCACCCACCGCGCGGGGAATTACCAAGAGACCCAGTACTTC. Protein: CASTHRAGNYQETQYF. V is TRBV6-6 and J is TRBJ2-5; TRBD2 is a possible D gene (6 bases). Trimming took 7 bases from V and 0 from J, leaving 18 bases between them. CDR1 is MNHNY, CDR2 SVGAGI, per germline (reference sequence). CDR3 length: 16 residues.

The chain recombines TRBV7-2 with TRBJ1-2; D gene unclear. The CDR3 totals 14 residues. V dropped 4 bases and J dropped 8 bases, with 17 bases sitting between them. Germline V gene sequence: CDR1 SGHTA, CDR2 FQGNSA. The CDR3 bases are TGTGCCAGCAGCTCAACCGGGAAGTTGGGCGGCTACACCTTC. Translating it yields CASSSTGKLGGYTF.

The chain joins TRBV7-2 to TRBJ1-5; D is uncertain. The CDR3 has 14 residues. CDR1 and CDR2 (germline): SGHTA, FQGNSA. V lost 6 bases to trimming and J lost 0 bases, with 9 bases between them. In DNA form, the CDR3 reads TGTGCCAGCAGGGAAACGAATAGCAATCAGCCCCAGCATTTT. Residues: CASRETNSNQPQHF.

This clone was counted a single time. The chain carries TRBV11-3 and TRBJ1-6; 9 bases map to TRBD1. Germline V CDR1 and CDR2: SGHNT, YENEEA. This CDR3 contains 14 residues. V dropped 2 bases and J dropped 10; count of bases not matched to a gene: 3. CDR3 in amino acids: CASSLPGQGSPLHF. CDR3 nucleotide sequence: TGTGCCAGCAGCTTACCGGGACAGGGATCACCCCTCCACTTT.

A single count supports this clone. The chain employs TRBV5-1 and TRBJ2-7, with D possibly being TRBD1 (7 bases). Germline V gene sequence: CDR1 SGHRS, CDR2 YFSETQ. The CDR3 runs 17 residues. Trimming took 4 bases from V and 2 from J, leaving 22 bases between them. CDR3 loop: CASSVNRGGGTTYEQYF. CDR3 DNA sequence: TGCGCCAGCAGCGTTAATAGAGGGGGCGGGACAACCTACGAGCAGTACTTC.

This chain uses TRBV5-5 with TRBJ1-5; 8 bases fit TRBD1. Germline V gene sequence: CDR1 SGHKS, CDR2 YYEKEE (reference sequence). The CDR3 extends over 16 amino acids. V dropped 4 bases and J dropped 4; count of bases not matched to a gene: 10. CDR3 in DNA: TGTGCCAGCAGCCGGGGGGGACAGGTCGAAAATCAGCCCCAGCATTTT. Protein product: CASSRGGQVENQPQHF.

The rearrangement links TRBV7-7 to TRBJ2-2; 8 bases match TRBD1. J gave up 7 bases and V 5 bases, and 9 bases lay outside the gene matches. Germline V gene data show CDR1 as SSHAT and CDR2 as FNYEAQ (reference sequence). This CDR3 is 15 amino acids long. The CDR3 DNA sequence: TGTGCCAGCAGCCAATCGACAGGGGTCGGCGGGGAGCTGTTTTTT. It encodes CASSQSTGVGGELFF.

This chain connects TRBV5-1 to TRBJ2-3; 9 bases are shared with TRBD2. Trimming at V came to 5 bases and at J to 2 bases, leaving 6 bases not matched to a gene. The germline V gene has CDR1 SGHRS and CDR2 YFSETQ. The CDR3 contains 15 residues. The CDR3 DNA reads as TGCGCCAGCAGATCCGCTAGCGGGGTCACAGATACGCAGTATTTT. Encoded protein: CASRSASGVTDTQYF.